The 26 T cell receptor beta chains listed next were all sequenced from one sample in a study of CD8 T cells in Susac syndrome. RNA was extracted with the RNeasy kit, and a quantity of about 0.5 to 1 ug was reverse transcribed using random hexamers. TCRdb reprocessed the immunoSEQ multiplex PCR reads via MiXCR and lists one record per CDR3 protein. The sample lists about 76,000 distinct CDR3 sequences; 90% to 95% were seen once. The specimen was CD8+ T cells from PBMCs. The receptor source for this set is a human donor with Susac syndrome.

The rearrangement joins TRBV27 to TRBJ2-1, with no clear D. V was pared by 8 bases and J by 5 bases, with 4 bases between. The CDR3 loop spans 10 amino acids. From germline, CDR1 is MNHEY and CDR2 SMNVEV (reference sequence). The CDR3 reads CASGNNEQFF. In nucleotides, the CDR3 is TGTGCCAGCGGAAACAATGAGCAGTTCTTC.

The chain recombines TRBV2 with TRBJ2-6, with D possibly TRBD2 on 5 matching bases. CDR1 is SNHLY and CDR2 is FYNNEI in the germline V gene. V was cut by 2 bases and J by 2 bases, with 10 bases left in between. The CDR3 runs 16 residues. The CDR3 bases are TGTGCCAGCAGTGAACTAGTTAGCGCTGGGGCCAACGTCCTGACTTTC. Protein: CASSELVSAGANVLTF.

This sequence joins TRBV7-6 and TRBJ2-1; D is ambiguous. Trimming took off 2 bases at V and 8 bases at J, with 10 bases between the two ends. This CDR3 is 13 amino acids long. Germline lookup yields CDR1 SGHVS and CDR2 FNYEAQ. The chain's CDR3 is CASSLSLDYEQFF. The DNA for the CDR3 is TGTGCCAGCAGCTTAAGCCTAGACTATGAGCAGTTCTTC.

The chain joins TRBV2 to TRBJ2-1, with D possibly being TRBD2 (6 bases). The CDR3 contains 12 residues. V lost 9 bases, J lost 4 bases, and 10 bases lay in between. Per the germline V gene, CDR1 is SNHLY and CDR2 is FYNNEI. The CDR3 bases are TGTGCCAGAGCCGGGACTTACAATGAGCAGTTCTTC. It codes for CARAGTYNEQFF. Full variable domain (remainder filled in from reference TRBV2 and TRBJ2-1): EPEVTQTPSHQVTQMGQEVILRCVPISNHLYFYWYRQILGQKVEFLVSFYNNEISEKSEIFDDQFSVERPDGSNFTLKIRSTKLEDSAMYFCARAGTYNEQFFGPGTRLTVL.

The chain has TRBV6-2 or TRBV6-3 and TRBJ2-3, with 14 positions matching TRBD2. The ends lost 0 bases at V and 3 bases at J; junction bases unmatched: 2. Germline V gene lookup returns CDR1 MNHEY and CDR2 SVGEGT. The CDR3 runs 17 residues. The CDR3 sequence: CASSYSGTSGRTDTQYF. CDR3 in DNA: TGTGCCAGCAGTTACTCCGGGACTAGCGGGAGAACAGATACGCAGTATTTT.

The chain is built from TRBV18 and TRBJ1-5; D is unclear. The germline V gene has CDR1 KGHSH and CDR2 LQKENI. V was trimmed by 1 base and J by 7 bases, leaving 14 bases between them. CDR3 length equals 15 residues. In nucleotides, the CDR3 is TGTGCCAGCTCACCACGGCCACGAGGTCTCCAGCCCCAGCATTTT. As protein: CASSPRPRGLQPQHF.

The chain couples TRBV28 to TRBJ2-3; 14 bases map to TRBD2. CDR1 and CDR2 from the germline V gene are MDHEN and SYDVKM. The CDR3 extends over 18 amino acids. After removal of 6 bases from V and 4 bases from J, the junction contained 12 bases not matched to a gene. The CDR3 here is CASSRPGLAGGVSDTQYF. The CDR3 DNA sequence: TGTGCCAGCAGCCGACCAGGACTAGCGGGAGGAGTGTCAGATACGCAGTATTTT.

The CDR3 loop reads CASSPQGRSPLHF. In nucleotides, the CDR3 is TGTGCCAGCAGCCCCCAAGGTCGCTCACCCCTCCACTTT. The J gene is TRBJ1-6, the V gene TRBV5-6; unclear D gene. Germline assignment: CDR1 SGHDT and CDR2 YYEEEE. The CDR3 covers 13 residues. The germline V and J ends were trimmed by 4 bases and 10 bases, with 12 bases remaining between them.

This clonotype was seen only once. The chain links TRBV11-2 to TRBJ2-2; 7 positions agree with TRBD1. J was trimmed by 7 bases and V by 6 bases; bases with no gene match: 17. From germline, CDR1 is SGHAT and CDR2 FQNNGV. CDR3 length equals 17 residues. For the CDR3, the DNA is TGTGCCAGCAGTTTTGACAGGGCCCGGCGGAGTAGCGGGGAGCTGTTTTTT. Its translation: CASSFDRARRSSGELFF.

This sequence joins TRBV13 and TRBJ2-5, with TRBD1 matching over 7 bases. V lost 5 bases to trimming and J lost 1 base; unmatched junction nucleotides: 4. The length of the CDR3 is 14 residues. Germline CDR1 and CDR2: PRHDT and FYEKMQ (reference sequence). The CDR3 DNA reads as TGTGCCAGCAGCGCAGGGACAGCCCAAGAGACCCAGTACTTC. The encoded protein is CASSAGTAQETQYF.

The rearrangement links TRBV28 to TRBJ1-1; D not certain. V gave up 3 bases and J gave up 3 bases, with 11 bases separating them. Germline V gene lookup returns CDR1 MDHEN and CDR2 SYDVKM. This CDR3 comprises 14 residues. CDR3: CASSFRVPDTEAFF. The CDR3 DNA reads TGTGCCAGCAGTTTTAGGGTCCCCGACACTGAAGCTTTCTTT.

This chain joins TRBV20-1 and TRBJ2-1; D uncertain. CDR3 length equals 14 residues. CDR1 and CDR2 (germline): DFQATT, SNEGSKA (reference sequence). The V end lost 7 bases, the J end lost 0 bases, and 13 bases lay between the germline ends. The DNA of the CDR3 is TGCAGTGTTAAGGATCTAAGCTCCTACAATGAGCAGTTCTTC. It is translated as CSVKDLSSYNEQFF.

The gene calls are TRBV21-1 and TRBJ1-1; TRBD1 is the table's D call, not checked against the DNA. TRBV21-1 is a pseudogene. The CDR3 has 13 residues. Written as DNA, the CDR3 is TGTGCCAGCGGAACGACAGGGGTCACTGAAGTTTTCTTT. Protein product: CASGTTGVTEVFF.

The CDR3 bases are TGCAGTGCAGTTTCTAGCGGGGTGAACAATGAGCAGTTCTTC. It yields the protein CSAVSSGVNNEQFF. The J gene is TRBJ2-1, the V gene TRBV20-1, with 9 nucleotides matching TRBD2. CDR3 length equals 14 residues. The trim removed 6 bases at V and 5 bases at J, leaving 8 bases unmatched. Germline V gene data show CDR1 as DFQATT and CDR2 as SNEGSKA (reference sequence).

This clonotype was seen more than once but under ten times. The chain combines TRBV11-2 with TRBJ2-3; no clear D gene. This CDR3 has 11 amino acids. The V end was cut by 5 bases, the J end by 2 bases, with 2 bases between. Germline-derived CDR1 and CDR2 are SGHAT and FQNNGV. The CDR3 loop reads CASSHTDTQYF. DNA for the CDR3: TGTGCCAGCAGCCACACAGATACGCAGTATTTT.

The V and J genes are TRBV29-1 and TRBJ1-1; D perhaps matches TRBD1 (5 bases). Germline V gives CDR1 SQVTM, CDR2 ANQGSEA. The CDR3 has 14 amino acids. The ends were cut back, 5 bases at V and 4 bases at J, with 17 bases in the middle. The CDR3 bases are TGCAGCGTTACTCCTCGTGGGGGGAGCACTGAAGCTTTCTTT. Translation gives CSVTPRGGSTEAFF.

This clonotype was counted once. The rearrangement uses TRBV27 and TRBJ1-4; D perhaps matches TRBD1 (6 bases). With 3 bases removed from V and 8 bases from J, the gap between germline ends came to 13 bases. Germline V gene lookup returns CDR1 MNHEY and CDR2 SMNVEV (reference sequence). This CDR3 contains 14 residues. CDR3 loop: CASSLRGSGEKLFF. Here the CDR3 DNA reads TGTGCCAGCAGTTTGAGGGGGAGTGGCGAAAAACTGTTTTTT.

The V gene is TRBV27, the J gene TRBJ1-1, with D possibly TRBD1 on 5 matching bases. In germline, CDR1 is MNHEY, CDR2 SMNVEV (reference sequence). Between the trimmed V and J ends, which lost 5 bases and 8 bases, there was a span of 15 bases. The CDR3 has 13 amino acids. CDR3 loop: CASSHGTGVEAFF. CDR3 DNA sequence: TGTGCCAGCAGTCACGGGACGGGGGTGGAAGCTTTCTTT.

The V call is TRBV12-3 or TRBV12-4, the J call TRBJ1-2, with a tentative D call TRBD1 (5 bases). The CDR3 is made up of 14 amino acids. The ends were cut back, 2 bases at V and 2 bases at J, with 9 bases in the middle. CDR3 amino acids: CASSLRDLNYGYTF. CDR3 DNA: TGTGCCAGCAGTTTAAGGGACCTGAACTATGGCTACACCTTC.

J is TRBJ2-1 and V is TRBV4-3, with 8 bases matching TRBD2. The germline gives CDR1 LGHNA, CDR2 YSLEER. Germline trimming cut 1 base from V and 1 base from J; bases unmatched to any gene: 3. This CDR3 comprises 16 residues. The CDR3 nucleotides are TGCGCCAGCAGCCAAGGGATAGCGGGATCCTACAATGAGCAGTTCTTC. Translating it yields CASSQGIAGSYNEQFF.

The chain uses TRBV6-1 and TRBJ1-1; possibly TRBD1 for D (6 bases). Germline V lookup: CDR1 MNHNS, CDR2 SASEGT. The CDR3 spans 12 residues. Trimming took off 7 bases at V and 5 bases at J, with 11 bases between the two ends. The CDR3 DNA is TGTGCCAGCACGCAGGGGTGGACTGAAGCTTTCTTT. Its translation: CASTQGWTEAFF.

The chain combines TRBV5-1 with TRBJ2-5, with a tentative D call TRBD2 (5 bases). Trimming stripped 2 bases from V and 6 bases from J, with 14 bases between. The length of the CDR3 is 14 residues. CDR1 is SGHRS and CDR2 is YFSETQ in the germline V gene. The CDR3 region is CASSFSELGKTQYF. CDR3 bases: TGCGCCAGCAGCTTTAGCGAGTTGGGGAAGACCCAGTACTTC.

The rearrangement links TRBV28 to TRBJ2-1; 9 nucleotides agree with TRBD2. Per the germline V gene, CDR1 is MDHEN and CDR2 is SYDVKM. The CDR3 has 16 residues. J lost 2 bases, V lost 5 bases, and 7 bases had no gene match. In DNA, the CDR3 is TGTGCCAGCAGTAACTTAGCGGGAGTTGCCTACAATGAGCAGTTCTTC. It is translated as CASSNLAGVAYNEQFF.

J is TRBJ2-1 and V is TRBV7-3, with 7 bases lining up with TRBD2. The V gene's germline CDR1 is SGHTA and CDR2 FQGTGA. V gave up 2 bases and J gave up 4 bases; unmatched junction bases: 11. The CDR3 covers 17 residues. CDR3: CASSLGFGLAEYNEQFF. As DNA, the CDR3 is TGTGCCAGCAGCTTAGGCTTTGGGCTAGCGGAATACAATGAGCAGTTCTTC.

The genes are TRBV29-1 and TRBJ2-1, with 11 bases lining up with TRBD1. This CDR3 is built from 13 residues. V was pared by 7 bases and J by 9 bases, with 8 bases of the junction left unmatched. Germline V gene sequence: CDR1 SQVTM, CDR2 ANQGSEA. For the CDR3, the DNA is TGCAGCGCTCAGGACAGGGGGCAGGTTGAGCAGTTCTTC. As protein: CSAQDRGQVEQFF.

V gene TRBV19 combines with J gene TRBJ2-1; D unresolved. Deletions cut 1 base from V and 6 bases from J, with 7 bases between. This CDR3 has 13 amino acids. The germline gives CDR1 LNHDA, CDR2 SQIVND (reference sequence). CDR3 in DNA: TGTGCCAGTAGTATAGTACCGGCCAATGAGCAGTTCTTC. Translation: CASSIVPANEQFF.